The sequence of this T cell receptor beta chain was determined in a study of blood T cell repertoires in COVID-19. As for the study in general: Sites in the United States, Italy and Spain provided acute and convalescent COVID-19 samples. The analysed material was cDNA or gDNA that came from T cells, B-cell-depleted T cells, or PBMCs.

Per the authors' pipeline: Amplification of reference gene primers was used by the study to estimate nucleated cell counts. Profiling relied on immunoSEQ multiplex PCR, and the TCRdb table lists in-frame clones only, not all of them. V, J and clone size reflect that table, while D and trimming were determined from the DNA. The table lists some 88,000 clones, around 86% of them singletons. Per germline, CDR1 KGHDR and CDR2 SFDVKD. The CDR3 runs 15 residues. V shed 4 bases and J 7 bases; nucleotides not matched to a gene: 8. The J gene is TRBJ2-5, the V gene TRBV24-1, with 10 bases identical to TRBD2. The sequence was collected from a man aged 55 to 69 with acute or convalescent COVID-19. The source material was peripheral blood. This chain's CDR3 is CATSDRGQRGGTQYF. The CDR3 nucleotides are TGTGCCACCAGTGACCGGGGGCAGCGGGGGGGGACCCAGTACTTC.